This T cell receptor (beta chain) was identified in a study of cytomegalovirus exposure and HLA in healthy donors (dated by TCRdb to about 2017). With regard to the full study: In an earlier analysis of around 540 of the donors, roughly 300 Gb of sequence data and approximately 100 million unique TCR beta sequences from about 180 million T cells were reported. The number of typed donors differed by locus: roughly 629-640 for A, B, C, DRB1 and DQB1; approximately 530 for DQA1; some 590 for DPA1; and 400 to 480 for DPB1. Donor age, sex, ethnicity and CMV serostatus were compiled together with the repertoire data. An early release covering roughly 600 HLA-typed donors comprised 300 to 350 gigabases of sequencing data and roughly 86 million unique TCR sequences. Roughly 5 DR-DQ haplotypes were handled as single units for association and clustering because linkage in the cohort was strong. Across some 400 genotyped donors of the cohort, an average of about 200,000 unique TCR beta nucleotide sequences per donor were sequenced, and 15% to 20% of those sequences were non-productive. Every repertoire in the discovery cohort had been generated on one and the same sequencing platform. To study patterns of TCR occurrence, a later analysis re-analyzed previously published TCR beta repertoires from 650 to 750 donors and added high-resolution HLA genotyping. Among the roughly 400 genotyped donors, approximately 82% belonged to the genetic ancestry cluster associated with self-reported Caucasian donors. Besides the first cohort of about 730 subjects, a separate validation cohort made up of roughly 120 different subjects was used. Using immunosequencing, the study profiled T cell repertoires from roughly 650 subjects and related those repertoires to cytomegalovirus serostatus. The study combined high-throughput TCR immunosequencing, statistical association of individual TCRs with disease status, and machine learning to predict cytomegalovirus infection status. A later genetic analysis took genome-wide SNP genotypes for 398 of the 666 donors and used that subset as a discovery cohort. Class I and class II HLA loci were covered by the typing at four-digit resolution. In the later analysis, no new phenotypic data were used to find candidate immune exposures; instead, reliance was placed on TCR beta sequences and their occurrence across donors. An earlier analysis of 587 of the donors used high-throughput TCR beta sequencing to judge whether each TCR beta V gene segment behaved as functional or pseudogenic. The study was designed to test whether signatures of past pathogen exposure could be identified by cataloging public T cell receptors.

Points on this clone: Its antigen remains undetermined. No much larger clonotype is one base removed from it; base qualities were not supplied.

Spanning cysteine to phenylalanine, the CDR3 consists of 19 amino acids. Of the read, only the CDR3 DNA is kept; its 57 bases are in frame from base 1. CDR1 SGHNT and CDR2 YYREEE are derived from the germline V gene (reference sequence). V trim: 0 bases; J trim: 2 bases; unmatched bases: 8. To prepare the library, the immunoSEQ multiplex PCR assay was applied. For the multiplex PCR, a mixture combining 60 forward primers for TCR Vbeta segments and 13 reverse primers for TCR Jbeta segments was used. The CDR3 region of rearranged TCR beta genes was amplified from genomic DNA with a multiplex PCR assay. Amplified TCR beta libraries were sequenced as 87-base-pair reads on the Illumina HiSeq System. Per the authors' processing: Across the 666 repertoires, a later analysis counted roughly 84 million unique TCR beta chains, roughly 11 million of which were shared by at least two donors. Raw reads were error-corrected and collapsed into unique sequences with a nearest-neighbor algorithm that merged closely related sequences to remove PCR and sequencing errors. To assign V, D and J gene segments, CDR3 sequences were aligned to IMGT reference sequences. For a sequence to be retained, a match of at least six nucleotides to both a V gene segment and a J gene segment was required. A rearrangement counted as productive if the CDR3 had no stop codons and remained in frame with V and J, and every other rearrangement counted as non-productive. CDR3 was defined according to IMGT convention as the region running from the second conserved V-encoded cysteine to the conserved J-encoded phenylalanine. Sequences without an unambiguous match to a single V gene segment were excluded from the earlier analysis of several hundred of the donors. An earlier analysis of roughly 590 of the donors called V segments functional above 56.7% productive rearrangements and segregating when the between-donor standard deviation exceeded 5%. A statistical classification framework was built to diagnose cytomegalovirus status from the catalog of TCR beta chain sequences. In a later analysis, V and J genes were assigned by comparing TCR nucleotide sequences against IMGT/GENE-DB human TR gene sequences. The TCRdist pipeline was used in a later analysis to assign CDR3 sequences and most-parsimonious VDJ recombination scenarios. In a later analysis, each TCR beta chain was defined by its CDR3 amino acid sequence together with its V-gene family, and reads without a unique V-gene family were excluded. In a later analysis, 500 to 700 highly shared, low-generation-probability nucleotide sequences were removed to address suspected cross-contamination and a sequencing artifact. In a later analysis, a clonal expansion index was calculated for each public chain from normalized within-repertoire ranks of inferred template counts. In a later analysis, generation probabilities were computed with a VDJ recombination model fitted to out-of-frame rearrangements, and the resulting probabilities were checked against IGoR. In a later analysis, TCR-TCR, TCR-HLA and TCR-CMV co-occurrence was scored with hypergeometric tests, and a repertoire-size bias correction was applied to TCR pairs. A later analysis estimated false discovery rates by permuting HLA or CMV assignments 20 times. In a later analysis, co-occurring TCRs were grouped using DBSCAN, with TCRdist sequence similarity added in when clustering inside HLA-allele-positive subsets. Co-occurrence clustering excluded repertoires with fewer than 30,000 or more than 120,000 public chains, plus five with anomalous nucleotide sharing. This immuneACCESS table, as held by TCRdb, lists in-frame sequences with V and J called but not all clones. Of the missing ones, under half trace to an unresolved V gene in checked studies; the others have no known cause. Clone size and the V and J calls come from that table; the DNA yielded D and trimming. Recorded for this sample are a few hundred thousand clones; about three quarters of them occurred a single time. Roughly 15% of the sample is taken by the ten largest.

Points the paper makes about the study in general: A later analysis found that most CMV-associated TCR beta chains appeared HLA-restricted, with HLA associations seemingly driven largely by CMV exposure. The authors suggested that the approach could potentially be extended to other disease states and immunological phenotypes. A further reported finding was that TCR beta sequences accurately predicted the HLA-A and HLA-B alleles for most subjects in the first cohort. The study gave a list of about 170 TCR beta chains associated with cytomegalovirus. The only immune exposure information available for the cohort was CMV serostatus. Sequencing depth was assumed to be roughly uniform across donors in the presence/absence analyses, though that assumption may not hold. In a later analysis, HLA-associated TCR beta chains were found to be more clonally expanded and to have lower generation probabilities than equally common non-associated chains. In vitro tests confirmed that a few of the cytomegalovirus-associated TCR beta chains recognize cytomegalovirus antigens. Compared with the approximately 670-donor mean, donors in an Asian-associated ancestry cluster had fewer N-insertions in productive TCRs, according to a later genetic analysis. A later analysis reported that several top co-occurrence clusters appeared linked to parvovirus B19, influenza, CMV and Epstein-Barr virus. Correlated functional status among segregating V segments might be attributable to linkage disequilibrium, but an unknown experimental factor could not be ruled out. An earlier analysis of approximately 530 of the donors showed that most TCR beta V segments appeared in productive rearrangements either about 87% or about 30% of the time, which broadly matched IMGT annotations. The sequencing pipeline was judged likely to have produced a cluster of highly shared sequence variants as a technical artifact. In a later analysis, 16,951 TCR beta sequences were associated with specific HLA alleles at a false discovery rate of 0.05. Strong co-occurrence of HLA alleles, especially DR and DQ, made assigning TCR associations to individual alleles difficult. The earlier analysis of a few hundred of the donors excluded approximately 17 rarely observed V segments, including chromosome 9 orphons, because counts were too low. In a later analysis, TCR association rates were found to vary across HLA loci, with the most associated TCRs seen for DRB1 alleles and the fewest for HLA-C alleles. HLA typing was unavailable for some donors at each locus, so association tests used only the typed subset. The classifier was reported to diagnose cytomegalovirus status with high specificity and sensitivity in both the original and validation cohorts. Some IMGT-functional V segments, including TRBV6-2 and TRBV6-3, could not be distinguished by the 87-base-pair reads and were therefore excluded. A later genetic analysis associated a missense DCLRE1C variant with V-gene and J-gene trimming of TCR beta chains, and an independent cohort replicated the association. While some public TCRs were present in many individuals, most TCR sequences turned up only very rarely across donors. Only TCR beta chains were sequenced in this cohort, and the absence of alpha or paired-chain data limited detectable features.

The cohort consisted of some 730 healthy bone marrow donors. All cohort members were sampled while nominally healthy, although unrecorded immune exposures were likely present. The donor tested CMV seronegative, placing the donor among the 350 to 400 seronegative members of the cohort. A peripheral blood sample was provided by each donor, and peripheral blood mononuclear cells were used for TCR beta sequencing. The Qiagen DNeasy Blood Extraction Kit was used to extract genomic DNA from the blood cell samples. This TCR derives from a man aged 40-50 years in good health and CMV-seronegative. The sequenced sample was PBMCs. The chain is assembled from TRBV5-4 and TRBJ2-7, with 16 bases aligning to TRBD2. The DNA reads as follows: TGTGCCAGCAGCTTGGGCAATACCGGGACTAGCGGGAGGGCCTACGAGCAGTACTTC. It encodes CASSLGNTGTSGRAYEQYF.